The 8 T cell receptor beta chains in this list originate from one sample, sequenced in a study of T cells after yellow fever vaccination. TCRdb independently ran MiXCR on the 5' RACE reads; one entry per CDR3 protein. The table lists some 350,000 distinct CDR3 sequences, approximately 3.9% of them singletons. Sequenced here: PBMCs, sampled 5 days after the yellow fever booster vaccination. These receptor sequences come from a young man who received the YFV17D yellow fever vaccine.

This chain links TRBV4-3 with TRBJ2-3; D is unclear. CDR1 is LGHNA, CDR2 YSLEER, per germline. The CDR3 runs 18 residues. V shed 0 bases and J shed 2 bases, with 18 bases lying between them. CDR3 sequence: CASSQDWTGRTLTDTQYF. The DNA of the CDR3 is TGCGCCAGCAGCCAAGATTGGACGGGTAGGACCCTCACAGATACGCAGTATTTT.

The table lists this clonotype with many counts. This rearrangement joins TRBV12-3 or TRBV12-4 to TRBJ1-1; D not resolved. The V and J ends lost 6 bases and 0 bases respectively, with 5 bases between them. This CDR3 has 12 amino acids. In DNA, the CDR3 is TGTGCCAGCAGATACATGAACACTGAAGCTTTCTTT. Translated: CASRYMNTEAFF.

The V call is TRBV2, the J call TRBJ2-7; D is undetermined. The germline V gene encodes CDR1 SNHLY and CDR2 FYNNEI. The CDR3 has 13 residues. Trimming left V 7 bases short and J 4 bases short, with 14 bases between. This CDR3 is CASIRSRMYEQYF. CDR3 DNA: TGTGCCAGCATCCGGAGTCGTATGTACGAGCAGTACTTC.

The rearrangement uses TRBV6-2 or TRBV6-3 and TRBJ1-1; D gene unclear. CDR3 length: 17 amino acids. Looked up from germline, CDR1 is MNHEY and CDR2 is SVGEGT. V was shortened by 6 bases and J by 6 bases, with 26 bases between the two germline ends. Written as DNA, the CDR3 is TGTGCCAGCAGACCCCGGGTGTCTAGCACCGAGAAGGCTGAAGCTTTCTTT. Encoded protein: CASRPRVSSTEKAEAFF.

This clonotype was seen a few times. The chain links TRBV5-8 to TRBJ2-2; D perhaps matches TRBD2 (5 bases). The CDR3 covers 16 residues. V lost 7 bases to trimming and J lost 0 bases, with 16 bases between them. Germline-derived CDR1 and CDR2 are SGHTS and YDEGEE. CDR3 sequence reads: CASDLAGSTNTGELFF. In nucleotides, the CDR3 is TGTGCCAGCGACCTTGCTGGGAGTACGAACACCGGGGAGCTGTTTTTT. Using reference TRBV5-8 and TRBJ2-2 for the parts outside the CDR3, the full variable domain is EAGVTQSPTHLIKTRGQQATLRCSPISGHTSVYWYQQALGLGLQFLLWYDEGEERNRGNFPPRFSGRQFPNYSSELNVNALELEDSALYLCASDLAGSTNTGELFFGEGSRLTVL.

The gene calls are TRBV12-3 or TRBV12-4 and TRBJ2-3; D uncertain. The CDR3 extends over 15 amino acids. The V end lost 2 bases, the J end lost 4 bases, and 13 bases lay between the germline ends. CDR3 sequence: CASSLKASLADTQYF. CDR3 DNA: TGTGCCAGCAGTTTAAAGGCCAGTCTCGCAGATACGCAGTATTTT.

In this sample, this clonotype turned up a few times. The rearrangement uses TRBV20-1 and TRBJ2-2; 8 nucleotides line up with TRBD1. CDR3 length: 15 residues. The germline CDR1 and CDR2 sequences are DFQATT and SNEGSKA (reference sequence). V shed 1 base, J shed 1 base, and the junction held 2 bases outside the gene matches. DNA of the CDR3: TGCAGTGCTAGAGCCGGGACAGGGAACACCGGGGAGCTGTTTTTT. Its translation: CSARAGTGNTGELFF.

This clonotype was recorded a few times. The J gene is TRBJ2-1, the V gene TRBV28, with 9 bases that match TRBD1. The germline CDR1 and CDR2 sequences are MDHEN and SYDVKM. Trimming at V came to 5 bases and at J to 6 bases, leaving 8 bases not matched to a gene. The CDR3 totals 15 residues. The DNA of the CDR3 is TGTGCCAGCAGTCCGACCGGGACAGGGTCCAATGAGCAGTTCTTC. This sequence encodes CASSPTGTGSNEQFF. The variable domain in full, completed from reference TRBV28 and TRBJ2-1, reads DVKVTQSSRYLVKRTGEKVFLECVQDMDHENMFWYRQDPGLGLRLIYFSYDVKMKEKGDIPEGYSVSREKKERFSLILESASTNQTSMYLCASSPTGTGSNEQFFGPGTRLTVL.